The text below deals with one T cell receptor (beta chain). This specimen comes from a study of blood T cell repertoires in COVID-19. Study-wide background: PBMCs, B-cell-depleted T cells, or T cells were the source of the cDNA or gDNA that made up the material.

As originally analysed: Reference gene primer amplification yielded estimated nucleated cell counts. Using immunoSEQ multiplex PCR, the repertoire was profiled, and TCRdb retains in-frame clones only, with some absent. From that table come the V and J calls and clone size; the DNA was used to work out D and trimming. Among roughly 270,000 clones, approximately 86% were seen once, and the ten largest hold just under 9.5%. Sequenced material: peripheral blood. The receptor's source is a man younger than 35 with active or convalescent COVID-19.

The CDR3 coding sequence is TGTGCCAGTAGCGACGGGGTCCGTCAGCCCCAGCATTTT. It codes for CASSDGVRQPQHF. This chain links TRBV19 with TRBJ1-5; D uncertain. The CDR3 length is 13 residues. The germline V gene encodes CDR1 LNHDA and CDR2 SQIVND (reference sequence). V was clipped by 6 bases and J by 6 bases, with 12 bases between them.